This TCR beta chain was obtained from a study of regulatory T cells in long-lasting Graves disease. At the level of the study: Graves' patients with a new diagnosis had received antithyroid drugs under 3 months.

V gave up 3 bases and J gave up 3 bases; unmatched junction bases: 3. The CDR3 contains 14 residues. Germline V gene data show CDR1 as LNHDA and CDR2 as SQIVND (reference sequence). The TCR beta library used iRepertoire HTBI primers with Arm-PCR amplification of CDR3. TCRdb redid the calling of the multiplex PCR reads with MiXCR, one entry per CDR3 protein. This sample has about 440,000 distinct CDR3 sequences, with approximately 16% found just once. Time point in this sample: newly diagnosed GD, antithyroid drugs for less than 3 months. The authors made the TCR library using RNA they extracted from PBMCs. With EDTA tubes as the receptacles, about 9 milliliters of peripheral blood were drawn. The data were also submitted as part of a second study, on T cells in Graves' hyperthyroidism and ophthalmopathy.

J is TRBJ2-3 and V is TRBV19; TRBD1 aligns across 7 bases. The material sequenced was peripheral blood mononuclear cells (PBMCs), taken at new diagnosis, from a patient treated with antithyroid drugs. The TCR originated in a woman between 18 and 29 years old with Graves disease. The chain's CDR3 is CASSMGQSTDTQYF. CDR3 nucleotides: TGTGCCAGTAGTATGGGACAGAGTACAGATACGCAGTATTTT. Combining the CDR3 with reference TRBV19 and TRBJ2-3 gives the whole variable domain DGGITQSPKYLFRKEGQNVTLSCEQNLNHDAMYWYRQDPGQGLRLIYYSQIVNDFQKGDIAEGYSVSREKKESFPLTVTSAQKNPTAFYLCASSMGQSTDTQYFGPGTRLTVL.